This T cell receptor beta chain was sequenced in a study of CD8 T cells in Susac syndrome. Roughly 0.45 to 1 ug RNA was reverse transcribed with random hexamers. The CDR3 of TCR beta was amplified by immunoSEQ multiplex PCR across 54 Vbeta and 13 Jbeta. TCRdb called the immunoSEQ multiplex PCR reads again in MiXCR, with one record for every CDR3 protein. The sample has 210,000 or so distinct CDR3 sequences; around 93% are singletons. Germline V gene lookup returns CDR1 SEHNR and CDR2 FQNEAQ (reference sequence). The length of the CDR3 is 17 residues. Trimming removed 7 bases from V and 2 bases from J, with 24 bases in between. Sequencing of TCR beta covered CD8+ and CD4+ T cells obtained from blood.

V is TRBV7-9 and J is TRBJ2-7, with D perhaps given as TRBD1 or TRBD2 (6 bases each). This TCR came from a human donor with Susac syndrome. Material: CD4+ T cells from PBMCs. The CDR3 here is CASTPEGTNHYPYEQYF. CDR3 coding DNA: TGTGCCAGCACCCCGGAGGGGACAAATCATTACCCCTACGAGCAGTACTTC.